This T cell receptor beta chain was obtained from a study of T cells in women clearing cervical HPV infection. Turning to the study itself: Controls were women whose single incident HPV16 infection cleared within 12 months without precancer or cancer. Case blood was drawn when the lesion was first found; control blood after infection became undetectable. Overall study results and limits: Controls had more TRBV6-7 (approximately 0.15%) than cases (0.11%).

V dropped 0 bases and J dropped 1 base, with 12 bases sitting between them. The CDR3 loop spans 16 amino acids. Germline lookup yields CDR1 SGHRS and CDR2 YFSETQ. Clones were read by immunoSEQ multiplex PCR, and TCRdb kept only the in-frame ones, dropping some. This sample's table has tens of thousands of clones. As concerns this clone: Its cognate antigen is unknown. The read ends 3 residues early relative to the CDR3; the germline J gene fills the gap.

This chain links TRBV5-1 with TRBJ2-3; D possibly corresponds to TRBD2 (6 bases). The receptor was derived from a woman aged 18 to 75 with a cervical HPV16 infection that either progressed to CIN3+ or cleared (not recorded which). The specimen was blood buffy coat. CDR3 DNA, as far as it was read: TGCGCCAGCAGCTTGGGGAGGGGAACTCGCACAGATACG. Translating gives CASSLGRGTRTDT. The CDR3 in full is CASSLGRGTRTDTQYF.